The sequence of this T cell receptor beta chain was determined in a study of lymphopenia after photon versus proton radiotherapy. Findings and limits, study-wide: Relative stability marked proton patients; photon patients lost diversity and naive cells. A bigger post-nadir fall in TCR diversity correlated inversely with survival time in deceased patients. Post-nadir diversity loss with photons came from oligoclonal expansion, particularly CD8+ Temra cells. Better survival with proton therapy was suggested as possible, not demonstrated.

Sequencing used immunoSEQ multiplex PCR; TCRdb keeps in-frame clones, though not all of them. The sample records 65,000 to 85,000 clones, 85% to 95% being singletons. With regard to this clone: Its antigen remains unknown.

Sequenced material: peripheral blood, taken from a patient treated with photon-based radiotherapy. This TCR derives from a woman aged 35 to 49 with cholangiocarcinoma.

DNA of the CDR3: TGTGCCAGCAGTAGAGAGAACCAAGAGACCCAGTACTTC. It encodes CASSRENQETQYF. V and J are TRBV27 and TRBJ2-5, with no clear D. Germline V gene lookup returns CDR1 MNHEY and CDR2 SMNVEV (reference sequence). V lost 5 bases, J lost 0 bases, and 7 bases lay in between. This CDR3 is 13 amino acids long.